The entry below describes one T cell receptor beta chain. Antigen unknown. Sequencing was performed with immunoSEQ multiplex PCR; in TCRdb, only in-frame clones are kept and a portion is missing. The sample yields more than 80,000 clones, 65% to 90% seen once. The sample belongs to a study of OX40 agonist ivuxolimab in advanced cancers. Across the whole study: Ivuxolimab, which patients received intravenously every 2 weeks, was dosed at 0.01 to 10 mg/kg.

Study-level points and caveats: By week 6 at 0.1 to 3.0 mg/kg, blood CD4+ and CD8+ T cells had expanded clonally.

Sequences were derived from CD4+ or CD8+ T cells sorted from blood, sampled in a trial of the OX40 agonist ivuxolimab. The clonotype originates from an adult with an advanced solid tumor such as melanoma, head and neck, liver or kidney cancer.

CDR3 amino acids: CASSKIVIKGGTEAFF. The DNA for the CDR3 is TGTGCCAGCAGCAAAATCGTTATTAAAGGGGGCACTGAAGCTTTCTTT. The chain couples TRBV21-1 to TRBJ1-1; no DNA check was done on the table's D call, TRBD1. TRBV21-1 is a recognized pseudogene. The CDR3 consists of 16 residues.